Sequencing of this T cell receptor beta chain was carried out in a study of blood T cell repertoires in COVID-19. Study in general: The United States, Italy and Spain supplied acute and convalescent COVID-19 samples.

This clone appeared a few times. The germline V gene has CDR1 SGHRS and CDR2 YFSETQ. V shed 3 bases, J shed 7 bases, and the junction held 5 bases outside the gene matches. The CDR3 has 14 amino acids. Libraries were prepared by immunoSEQ multiplex PCR; TCRdb keeps only in-frame clonotypes and omits some of them. In the table there are about 130,000 clones, 75% to 90% of which are singletons. The TCR was taken from a human donor in a cohort sampled during active COVID-19. The V gene is TRBV5-1, the J gene TRBJ2-1; TRBD1 aligns across 9 bases. The sequenced sample was peripheral blood. CDR3 region: CASSSTTGGNEQFF. The DNA of the CDR3 is TGCGCCAGCAGCTCAACGACAGGGGGAAATGAGCAGTTCTTC.